This section outlines one T cell receptor (beta chain) sequence together with its context. The antigen remains undetermined. The data originate from a study of T cell responses to AZD1222 COVID-19 vaccine. Overall study results and limits: Unmutated variant regions are reportedly targeted by nearly half of spike-specific TCRs. Baseline antibody screening turned up just six seropositive AZD1222 recipients. Among vaccine-associated CD4 TCRs, coverage spanned spike, with dominance at 160-218 and 743-854.

Produced via immunoSEQ multiplex PCR; TCRdb's table is partial and in-frame only. The clone table shows about 140,000 clones, with the ten largest holding around 2.2%. The sample comprised peripheral blood. This clonotype was sampled from an adult in good health.

The CDR3 here is CASSPDTNYGYTF. CDR3 in DNA: TGTGCCAGCAGCCCGGACACCAACTATGGCTACACCTTC. The gene calls are TRBV7-2 and TRBJ1-2; TRBD1 might be the D (5 bases). The V end was cut by 5 bases, the J end by 2 bases, with 9 bases between. The CDR3 loop spans 13 amino acids. Germline V gene sequence: CDR1 SGHTA, CDR2 FQGNSA.